This paragraph reports one T cell receptor beta chain. Its antigen is as yet unknown. V lost 0 bases to trimming and J lost 4 bases, with 8 bases between them. Germline values: CDR1 KGHSH, CDR2 LQKENI. The CDR3 has 14 residues. The data belong to a study of cytomegalovirus exposure and HLA in healthy donors. Regarding the study as a whole: A prior analysis recorded that most TCR beta V segments were productive about 90% or about 30% of the time. Reportedly, TCR beta sequences accurately predicted HLA-A and HLA-B alleles in most subjects.

60 Vbeta and 13 Jbeta primers were used in PCR. Only in-frame clones appear in the TCRdb table, and some are missing; sequencing was by immunoSEQ multiplex PCR. The repertoire holds under 300,000 clones, with around nine tenths as singletons. The V call is TRBV18, the J call TRBJ2-3; D is ambiguous. This sequence was found in a girl aged 2 to 9 in good health and CMV-seronegative. The specimen was PBMCs. As DNA, the CDR3 is TGTGCCAGCTCACCACCGTCGGTGGCAGATACGCAGTATTTT. This codes for CASSPPSVADTQYF.